The 17 T cell receptor beta chains in this list originate from one sample, sequenced in a study of beta chain features in type 1 diabetes. Expressed TCRB transcripts were sequenced, since all the RNA that had been isolated was reverse transcribed. Assay used: immunoSEQ multiplex PCR; TCRdb lists only in-frame clones, some missing. Altogether more than 250,000 clones are present, 14% being singletons, with the ten largest covering under 0.02%. Study conclusions and caveats: There was a moderate but significant shortening of TCRB CDR3s in all four CD4+ subsets of Type 1 diabetes patients.

These receptors are not linked to any known antigen. The sample taken for sequencing was naive CD4+ T cells from blood. These TCRs come from a man in his thirties or forties with type 1 diabetes.

This clone was seen a few times. The CDR3 sequence: CASSHGGTNTGELFF. The CDR3 DNA follows: TGCGCCAGCAGCCATGGAGGCACGAACACCGGGGAGCTGTTTTTT. The rearrangement links TRBV5-1 to TRBJ2-2; possibly TRBD2 for D (5 bases). V lost 4 bases and J 0 bases, leaving 10 bases between the germline ends. Germline V gene lookup returns CDR1 SGHRS and CDR2 YFSETQ. This CDR3 is 15 amino acids long.

This clone was counted only a few times. The rearrangement joins TRBV5-1 to TRBJ2-5, with a weak D call TRBD2 (6 bases). Germline loops: CDR1 SGHRS, CDR2 YFSETQ. There are 15 residues in the CDR3. V dropped 6 bases and J dropped 3 bases, with 18 bases sitting between them. The CDR3 DNA is TGCGCCAGCACTCTAAGGGAGGCCGGGGAAGAGACCCAGTACTTC. This codes for CASTLREAGEETQYF.

The chain joins TRBV2 to TRBJ2-5; 10 nucleotides agree with TRBD2. V was clipped by 6 bases and J by 6 bases; unmatched bases: 7. The CDR3 sequence is 14 residues long. In germline, CDR1 is SNHLY, CDR2 FYNNEI. CDR3 DNA: TGTGCCAGCAGCGCGGGACTAGCGCGCAAGACCCAGTACTTC. This codes for CASSAGLARKTQYF.

The chain carries TRBV5-6 and TRBJ2-5; weak D call: TRBD1 (6 bases). V was cut by 7 bases and J by 5 bases, with 15 bases left in between. The CDR3 is made up of 13 amino acids. Germline V gene sequence: CDR1 SGHDT, CDR2 YYEEEE. The CDR3 DNA follows: TGTGCCAGCGATGCTTTAAGGGGGGAGACCCAGTACTTC. It encodes CASDALRGETQYF. Drawing the rest from reference TRBV5-6 and TRBJ2-5, the complete variable domain is DAGVTQSPTHLIKTRGQQVTLRCSPKSGHDTVSWYQQALGQGPQFIFQYYEEEERQRGNFPDRFSGHQFPNYSSELNVNALLLGDSALYLCASDALRGETQYFGPGTRLLVL.

This clone was counted a few times. The CDR3 protein is CSGTGGFTGELFF. The CDR3 DNA is TGCAGTGGAACAGGGGGGTTCACCGGGGAGCTGTTTTTT. V and J are TRBV29-1 and TRBJ2-2, with 8 bases lining up with TRBD1. In germline, CDR1 is SQVTM, CDR2 ANQGSEA. The CDR3 is 13 amino acids.

This clone was detected only a few times. This rearrangement joins TRBV29-1 to TRBJ1-1; TRBD1 might be the D (5 bases). CDR1 and CDR2 (germline): SQVTM, ANQGSEA. The CDR3 has 14 residues. Trimming took off 0 bases at V and 4 bases at J, with 12 bases between the two ends. Here the CDR3 DNA reads TGCAGCGTTGAAGATCAAGGGGAGGGCACTGAAGCTTTCTTT. Protein: CSVEDQGEGTEAFF.

This clone was counted between two and nine times. This chain joins TRBV13 and TRBJ1-5; 7 nucleotides align to TRBD1. Looked up from germline, CDR1 is PRHDT and CDR2 is FYEKMQ (reference sequence). CDR3 length equals 14 residues. V shed 5 bases and J 2 bases; nucleotides not matched to a gene: 3. CDR3 loop: CASSPGTGNQPQHF. The DNA for the CDR3 is TGTGCCAGCAGCCCGGGGACAGGCAATCAGCCCCAGCATTTT.

A few counts support this clone. The rearrangement joins TRBV13 to TRBJ2-7; 9 bases agree with TRBD1. V trimming: 6 bases; J trimming: 2 bases; junction bases outside the gene matches: 5. This CDR3 contains 14 residues. Germline CDR1 is PRHDT and CDR2 is FYEKMQ (reference sequence). The CDR3 coding sequence is TGTGCCAGCAGGTCCGGGACAGGGCCCTACGAGCAGTACTTC. Its translation is CASRSGTGPYEQYF.

With respect to this clone: The same CDR3 is also encoded by other DNA sequences in this sample. The rearrangement links TRBV9 to TRBJ1-1, with D perhaps matching TRBD1 (6 bases). This CDR3 is built from 13 residues. V was trimmed by 5 bases and J by 1 base, leaving 9 bases between them. Germline CDR1 is SGDLS and CDR2 is YYNGEE. CDR3 coding DNA: TGTGCCAGCAGTGTGGACAGGAACACTGAAGCTTTCTTT. Protein sequence: CASSVDRNTEAFF.

J is TRBJ2-1 and V is TRBV7-2, with unresolved D. The V end was cut by 1 base, the J end by 4 bases, with 5 bases between. The germline gives CDR1 SGHTA, CDR2 FQGNSA. This CDR3 has 13 amino acids. CDR3 coding DNA: TGTGCCAGCAGCTTAGGCGAATACAATGAGCAGTTCTTC. It specifies CASSLGEYNEQFF.

This clone has only one observation. V usage is TRBV28 and J usage is TRBJ2-7, with D possibly being TRBD1 (6 bases). V dropped 4 bases and J dropped 2 bases, with 12 bases sitting between them. CDR1 is MDHEN and CDR2 is SYDVKM in the germline V gene. The CDR3 is made up of 14 amino acids. The CDR3 coding sequence is TGTGCCAGCAGTTCCCCGACAGGCACCTACGAGCAGTACTTC. Encoded protein: CASSSPTGTYEQYF.

Only one count was recorded for this clone. The chain links TRBV7-2 to TRBJ1-1, with D possibly being TRBD1 (5 bases). Germline loops: CDR1 SGHTA, CDR2 FQGNSA. Trimming shortened V by 3 bases and J by 0 bases, and 11 bases separated the two germline ends. The CDR3 length is 15 residues. The CDR3: CASSFATGLNTEAFF. CDR3 nucleotides: TGTGCCAGCAGCTTCGCAACAGGATTGAACACTGAAGCTTTCTTT.

The genes are TRBV14 and TRBJ2-3, with D perhaps TRBD1 (5 bases). CDR1 SGHDN and CDR2 FVKESK come from the germline V gene. The V end lost 1 base, the J end lost 0 bases, and 14 bases lay between the germline ends. This CDR3 comprises 17 residues. The CDR3 sequence is CASSQAYRQTSTDTQYF. The DNA of the CDR3 is TGTGCCAGCAGCCAAGCCTACAGACAGACTAGCACAGATACGCAGTATTTT.

This chain links TRBV15 with TRBJ1-2; D unresolved. CDR1 and CDR2 (germline): LNHNV, YYDKDF (reference sequence). Trimming took off 0 bases at V and 3 bases at J, with 2 bases between the two ends. The CDR3 extends over 12 amino acids. CDR3 in amino acids: CATSRDDYGYTF. The DNA for the CDR3 is TGTGCCACCAGCAGAGACGACTATGGCTACACCTTC.

This clone was seen more than once but under ten times. V is TRBV28 and J is TRBJ2-6; D gene ambiguous. CDR1 is MDHEN, CDR2 SYDVKM, per germline. V was pared by 4 bases and J by 0 bases, with 10 bases between. The CDR3 has 16 amino acids. The CDR3 DNA is TGTGCCAGCAGTTCGCTAAAGTTCTCTGGGGCCAACGTCCTGACTTTC. This gives the protein CASSSLKFSGANVLTF.

This clone was detected a few times. This chain links TRBV7-9 with TRBJ2-1, with D unresolved. V was clipped by 1 base and J by 7 bases, with 5 bases between them. Germline assignment: CDR1 SEHNR and CDR2 FQNEAQ (reference sequence). This CDR3 is built from 12 residues. The CDR3 here is CASSLDRNEQFF. In nucleotides, the CDR3 is TGTGCCAGCAGCTTAGACCGGAATGAGCAGTTCTTC.

The chain recombines TRBV7-2 with TRBJ2-1; D remains unclear. This CDR3 has 12 residues. The V and J ends lost 5 bases and 7 bases respectively, with 9 bases between them. CDR1 and CDR2 (germline): SGHTA, FQGNSA. The CDR3 sequence: CASSKSRNEQFF. CDR3 nucleotide sequence: TGTGCCAGCAGCAAGAGTCGTAATGAGCAGTTCTTC.